This entry describes one T cell receptor (beta chain). The length of the CDR3 is 16 residues. Trimming pared 0 bases from V and 0 bases from J, leaving 6 bases between. Germline CDR1 reads LGHNA; CDR2 reads YSLEER. The data were produced by immunoSEQ multiplex PCR, yet TCRdb's version contains in-frame clones alone and is incomplete. Counted here are about 120,000 clones, approximately 90% occurring once; the ten biggest clones make up roughly 3.5%. The record originates from a study of T cell responses to AZD1222 COVID-19 vaccine. The chain employs TRBV4-3 and TRBJ2-6; TRBD2 is a possible D gene (6 bases). The sample consisted of peripheral blood, taken on day 0 of AZD1222 vaccination. This TCR was sampled from an adult in good health. The CDR3 reads CASSQDGSSGANVLTF. Here the CDR3 DNA reads TGCGCCAGCAGCCAAGACGGGAGCTCTGGGGCCAACGTCCTGACTTTC.